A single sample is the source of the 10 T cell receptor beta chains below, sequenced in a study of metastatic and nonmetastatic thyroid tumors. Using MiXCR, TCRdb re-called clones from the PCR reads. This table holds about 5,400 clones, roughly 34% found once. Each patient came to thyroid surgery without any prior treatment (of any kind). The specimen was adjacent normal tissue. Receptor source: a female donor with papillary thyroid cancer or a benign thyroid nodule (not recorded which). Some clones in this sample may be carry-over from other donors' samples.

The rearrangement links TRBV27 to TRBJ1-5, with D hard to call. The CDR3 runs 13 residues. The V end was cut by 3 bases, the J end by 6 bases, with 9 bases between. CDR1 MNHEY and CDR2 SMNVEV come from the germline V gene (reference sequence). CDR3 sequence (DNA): TGTGCCAGCAGTTTGCGTCTCCGTCAGCCCCAGCATTTT. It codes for CASSLRLRQPQHF.

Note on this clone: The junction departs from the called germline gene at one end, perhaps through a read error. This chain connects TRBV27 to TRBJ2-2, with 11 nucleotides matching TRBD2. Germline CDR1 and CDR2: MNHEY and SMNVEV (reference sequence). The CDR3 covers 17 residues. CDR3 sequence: CASSLKGLAANTWELFF. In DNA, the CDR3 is TGTGCCAGCAGTTTAAAGGGACTAGCGGCGAACACCTGGGAGCTGTTTTTT.

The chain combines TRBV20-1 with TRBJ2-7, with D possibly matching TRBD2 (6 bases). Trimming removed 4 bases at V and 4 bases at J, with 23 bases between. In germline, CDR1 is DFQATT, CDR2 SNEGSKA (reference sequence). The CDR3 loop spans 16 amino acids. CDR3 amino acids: CSATKLSGDRGYEQYF. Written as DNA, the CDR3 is TGCAGTGCTACCAAGCTATCGGGAGATAGGGGTTACGAGCAGTACTTC.

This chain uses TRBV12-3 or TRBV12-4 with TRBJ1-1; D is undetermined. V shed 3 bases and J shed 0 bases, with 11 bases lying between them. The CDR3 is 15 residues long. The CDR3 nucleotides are TGTGCCAGCAGTTTCGGAGGGTCCTTGAACACTGAAGCTTTCTTT. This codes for CASSFGGSLNTEAFF.

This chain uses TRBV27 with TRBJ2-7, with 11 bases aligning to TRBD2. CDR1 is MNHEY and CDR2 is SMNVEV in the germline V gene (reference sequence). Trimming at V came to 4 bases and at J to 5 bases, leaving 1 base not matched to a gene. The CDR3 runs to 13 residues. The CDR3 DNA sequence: TGTGCCAGCAGTTCTAGCGGGAGGCACGAGCAGTACTTC. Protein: CASSSSGRHEQYF.

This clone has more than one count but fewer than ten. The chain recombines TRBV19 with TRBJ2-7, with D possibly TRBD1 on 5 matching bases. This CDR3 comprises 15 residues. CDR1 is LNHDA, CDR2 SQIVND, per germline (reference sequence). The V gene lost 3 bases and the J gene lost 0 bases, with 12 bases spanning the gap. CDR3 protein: CASSIRDSLSYEQYF. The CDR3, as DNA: TGTGCCAGTAGTATTCGAGACAGCCTCTCCTACGAGCAGTACTTC.

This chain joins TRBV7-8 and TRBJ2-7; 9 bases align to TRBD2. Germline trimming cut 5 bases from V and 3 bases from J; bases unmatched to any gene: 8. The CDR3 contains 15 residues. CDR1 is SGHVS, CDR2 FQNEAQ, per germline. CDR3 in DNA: TGTGCCAGCAGCGACGTAGCGGGAGACGTCTACGAGCAGTACTTC. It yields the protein CASSDVAGDVYEQYF.

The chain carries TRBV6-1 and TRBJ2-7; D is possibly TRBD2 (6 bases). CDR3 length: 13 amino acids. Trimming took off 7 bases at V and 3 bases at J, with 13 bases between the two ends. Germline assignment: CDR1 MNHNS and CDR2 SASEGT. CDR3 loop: CASKIPGVYEQYF. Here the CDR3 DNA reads TGTGCCAGCAAAATCCCGGGGGTCTACGAGCAGTACTTC.

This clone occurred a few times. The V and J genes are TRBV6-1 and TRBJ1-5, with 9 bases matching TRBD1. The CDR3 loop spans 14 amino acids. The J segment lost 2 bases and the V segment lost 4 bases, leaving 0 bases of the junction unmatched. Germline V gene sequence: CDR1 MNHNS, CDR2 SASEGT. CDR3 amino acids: CASSGTGGNQPQHF. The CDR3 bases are TGTGCCAGCAGTGGGACAGGGGGCAATCAGCCCCAGCATTTT.

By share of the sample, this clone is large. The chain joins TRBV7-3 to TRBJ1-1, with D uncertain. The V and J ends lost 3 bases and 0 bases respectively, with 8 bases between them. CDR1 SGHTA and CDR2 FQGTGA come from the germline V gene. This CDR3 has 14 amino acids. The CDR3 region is CASSLEPMNTEAFF. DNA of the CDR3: TGTGCCAGCAGCTTGGAGCCCATGAACACTGAAGCTTTCTTT.